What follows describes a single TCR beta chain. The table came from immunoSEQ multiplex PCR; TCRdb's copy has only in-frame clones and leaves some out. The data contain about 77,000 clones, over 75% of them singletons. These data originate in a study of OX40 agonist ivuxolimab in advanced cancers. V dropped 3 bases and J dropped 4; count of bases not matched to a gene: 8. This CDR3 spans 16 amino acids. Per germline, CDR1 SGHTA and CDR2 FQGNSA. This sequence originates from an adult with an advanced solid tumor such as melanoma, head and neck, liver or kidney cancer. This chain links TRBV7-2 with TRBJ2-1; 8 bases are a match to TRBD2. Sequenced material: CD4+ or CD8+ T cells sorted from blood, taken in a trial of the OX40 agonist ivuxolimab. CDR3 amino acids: CASSLVAGGVYNEQFF. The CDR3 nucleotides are TGTGCCAGCAGCTTGGTGGCGGGGGGCGTGTACAATGAGCAGTTCTTC.